The source of this T cell receptor beta chain is a study of T-cell memory formation after mild COVID-19. Employing constant-segment primers, 5'RACE generated TCR alpha and TCR beta cDNA libraries bearing sample barcodes and UMIs. Each CDR3 protein is one row after TCRdb ran MiXCR on the 5' RACE reads. This repertoire shows under 350,000 distinct CDR3 sequences, 15% to 20% found once; its top ten account for roughly 25%. This clonotype has just a few counts. The CDR3 length is 14 residues. CDR1 and CDR2 (germline): MNHEY, SVGEGT. V was pared by 6 bases and J by 5 bases, with 6 bases of the junction left unmatched.

This chain links TRBV6-2 or TRBV6-3 with TRBJ2-3, with 9 bases that match TRBD2. Material: PBMCs or a T cell subset sorted from them (not recorded which). This receptor was identified in a man younger than 35 who had mild COVID-19 (a few samples of this study predate the infection). Cell type and time point are not known. The CDR3 DNA reads as TGTGCCAGCAGAAGGACTAGCGTTGGAGATACGCAGTATTTT. Amino acid sequence: CASRRTSVGDTQYF.